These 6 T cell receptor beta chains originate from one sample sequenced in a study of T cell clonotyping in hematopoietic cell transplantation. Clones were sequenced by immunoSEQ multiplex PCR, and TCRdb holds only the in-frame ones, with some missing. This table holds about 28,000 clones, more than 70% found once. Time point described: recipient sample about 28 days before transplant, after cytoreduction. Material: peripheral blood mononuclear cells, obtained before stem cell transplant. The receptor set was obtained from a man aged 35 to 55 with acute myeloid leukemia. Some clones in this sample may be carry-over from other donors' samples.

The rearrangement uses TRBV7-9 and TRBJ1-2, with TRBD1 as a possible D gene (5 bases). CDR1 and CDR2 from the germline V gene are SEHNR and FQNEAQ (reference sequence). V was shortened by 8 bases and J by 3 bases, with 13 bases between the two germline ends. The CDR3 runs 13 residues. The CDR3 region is CASRLGTDYGYTF. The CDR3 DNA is TGTGCCAGCCGCCTCGGGACTGACTATGGCTACACCTTC.

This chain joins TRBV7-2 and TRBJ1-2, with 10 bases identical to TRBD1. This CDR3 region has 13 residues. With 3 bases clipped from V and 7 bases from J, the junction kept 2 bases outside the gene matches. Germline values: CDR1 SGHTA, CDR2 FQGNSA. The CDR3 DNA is TGTGCCAGCAGCTTGACAGGGGGCTTTGGCTACACCTTC. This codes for CASSLTGGFGYTF.

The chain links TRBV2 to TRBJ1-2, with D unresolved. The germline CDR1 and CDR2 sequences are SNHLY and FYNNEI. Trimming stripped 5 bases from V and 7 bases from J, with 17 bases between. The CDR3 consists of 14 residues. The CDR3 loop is CASSPEGAISGYTF. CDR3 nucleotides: TGTGCCAGCAGTCCGGAGGGAGCCATCAGTGGCTACACCTTC.

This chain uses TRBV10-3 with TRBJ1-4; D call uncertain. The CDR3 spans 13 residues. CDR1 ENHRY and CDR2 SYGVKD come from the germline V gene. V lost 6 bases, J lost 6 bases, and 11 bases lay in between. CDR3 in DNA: TGTGCCATCAGCCAAACCCCTTATGAAAAACTGTTTTTT. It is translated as CAISQTPYEKLFF.

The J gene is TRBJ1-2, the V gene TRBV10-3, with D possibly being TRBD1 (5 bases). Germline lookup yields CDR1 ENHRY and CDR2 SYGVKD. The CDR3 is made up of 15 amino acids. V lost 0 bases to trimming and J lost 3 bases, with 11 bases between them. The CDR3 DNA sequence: TGTGCCATCAGTGAGTCCAGGGAAAAAGACTATGGCTACACCTTC. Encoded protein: CAISESREKDYGYTF.

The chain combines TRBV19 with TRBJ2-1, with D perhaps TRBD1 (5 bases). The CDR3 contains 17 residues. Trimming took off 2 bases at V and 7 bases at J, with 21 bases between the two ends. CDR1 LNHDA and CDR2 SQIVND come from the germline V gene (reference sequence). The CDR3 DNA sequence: TGTGCCAGTAGTATAAGCCCCTCCAGGGTAACTGGGAATGAGCAGTTCTTC. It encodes CASSISPSRVTGNEQFF. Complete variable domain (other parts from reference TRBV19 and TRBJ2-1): DGGITQSPKYLFRKEGQNVTLSCEQNLNHDAMYWYRQDPGQGLRLIYYSQIVNDFQKGDIAEGYSVSREKKESFPLTVTSAQKNPTAFYLCASSISPSRVTGNEQFFGPGTRLTVL.